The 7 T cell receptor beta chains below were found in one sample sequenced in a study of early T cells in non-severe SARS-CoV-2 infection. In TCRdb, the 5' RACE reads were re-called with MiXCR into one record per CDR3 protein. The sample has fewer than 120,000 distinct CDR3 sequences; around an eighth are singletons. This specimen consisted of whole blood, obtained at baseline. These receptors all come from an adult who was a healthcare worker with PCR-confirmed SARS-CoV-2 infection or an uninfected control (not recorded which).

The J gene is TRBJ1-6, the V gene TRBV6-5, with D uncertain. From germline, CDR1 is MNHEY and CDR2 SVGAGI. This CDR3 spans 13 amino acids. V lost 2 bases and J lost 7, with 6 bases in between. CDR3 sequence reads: CASSYRPNSPLHF. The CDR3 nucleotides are TGTGCCAGCAGTTACCGTCCGAATTCACCCCTCCACTTT.

DNA for the CDR3: TGCAGTGCTATCTATCCTAGCGGGGCGGGGGGCACAGATACGCAGTATTTT. Amino acids: CSAIYPSGAGGTDTQYF. J is TRBJ2-3 and V is TRBV20-1; 9 bases match TRBD2. Germline V gene lookup returns CDR1 DFQATT and CDR2 SNEGSKA (reference sequence). This CDR3 has 17 residues. The ends lost 4 bases at V and 1 base at J; junction bases unmatched: 12.

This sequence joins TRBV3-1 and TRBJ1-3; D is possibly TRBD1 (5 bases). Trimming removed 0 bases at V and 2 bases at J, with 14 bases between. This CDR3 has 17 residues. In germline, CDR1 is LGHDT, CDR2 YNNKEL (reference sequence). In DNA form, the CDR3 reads TGTGCCAGCAGCCAAGATCGCGGAGGGGTAGCTGGAAACACCATATATTTT. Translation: CASSQDRGGVAGNTIYF.

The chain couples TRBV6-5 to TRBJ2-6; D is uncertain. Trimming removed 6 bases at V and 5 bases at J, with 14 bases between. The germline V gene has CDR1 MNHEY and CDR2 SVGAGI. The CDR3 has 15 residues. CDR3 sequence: CASSFDGSWANVLTF. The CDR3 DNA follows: TGTGCCAGCAGCTTTGACGGCAGCTGGGCCAACGTCCTGACTTTC.

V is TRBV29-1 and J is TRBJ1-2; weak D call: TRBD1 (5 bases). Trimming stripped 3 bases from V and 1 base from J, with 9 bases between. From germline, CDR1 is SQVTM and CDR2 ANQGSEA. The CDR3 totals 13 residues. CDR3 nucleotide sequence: TGCAGCGTTGACAGGGTGGATAACTATGGCTACACCTTC. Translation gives CSVDRVDNYGYTF.

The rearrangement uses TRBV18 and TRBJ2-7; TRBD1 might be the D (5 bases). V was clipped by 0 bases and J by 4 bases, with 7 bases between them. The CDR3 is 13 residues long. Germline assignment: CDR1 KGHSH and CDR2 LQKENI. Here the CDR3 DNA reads TGTGCCAGCTCACCACCGGCAGGGTACGAGCAGTACTTC. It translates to CASSPPAGYEQYF.

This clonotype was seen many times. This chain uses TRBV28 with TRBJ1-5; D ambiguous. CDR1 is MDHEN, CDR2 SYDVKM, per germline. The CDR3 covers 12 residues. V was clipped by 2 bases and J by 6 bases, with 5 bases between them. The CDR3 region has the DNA TGTGCCAGCAGTTTAAGTGGTCAGCCCCAGCATTTT. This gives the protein CASSLSGQPQHF. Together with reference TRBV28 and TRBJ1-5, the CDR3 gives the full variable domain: DVKVTQSSRYLVKRTGEKVFLECVQDMDHENMFWYRQDPGLGLRLIYFSYDVKMKEKGDIPEGYSVSREKKERFSLILESASTNQTSMYLCASSLSGQPQHFGDGTRLSIL.